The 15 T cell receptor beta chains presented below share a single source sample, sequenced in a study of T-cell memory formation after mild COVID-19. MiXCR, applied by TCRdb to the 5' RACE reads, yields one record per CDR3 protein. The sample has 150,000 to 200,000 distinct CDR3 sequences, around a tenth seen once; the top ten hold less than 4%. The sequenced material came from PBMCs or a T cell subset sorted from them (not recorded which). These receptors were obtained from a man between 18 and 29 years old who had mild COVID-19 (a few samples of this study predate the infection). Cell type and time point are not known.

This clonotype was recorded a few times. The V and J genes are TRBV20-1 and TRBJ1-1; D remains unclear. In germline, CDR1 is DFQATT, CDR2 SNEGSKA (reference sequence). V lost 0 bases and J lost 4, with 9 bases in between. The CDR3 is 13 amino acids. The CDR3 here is CSARDRQRTEAFF. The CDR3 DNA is TGCAGTGCTAGAGACCGGCAACGCACTGAAGCTTTCTTT.

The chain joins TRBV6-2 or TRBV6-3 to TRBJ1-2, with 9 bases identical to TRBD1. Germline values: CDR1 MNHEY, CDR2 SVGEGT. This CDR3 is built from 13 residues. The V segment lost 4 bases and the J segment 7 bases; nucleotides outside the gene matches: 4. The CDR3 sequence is CASSSQGAAGYTF. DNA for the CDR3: TGTGCCAGCAGTTCACAGGGGGCCGCTGGCTACACCTTC.

The CDR3 region is CSASRVSVGPRKHEQFF. The CDR3 coding sequence is TGCAGTGCTAGTAGGGTCTCGGTCGGCCCTCGCAAGCATGAGCAGTTCTTC. The V and J genes are TRBV20-1 and TRBJ2-1; no clear D gene. The CDR3 is made up of 17 amino acids. Trimming took 3 bases from V and 8 from J, leaving 26 bases between them. CDR1 DFQATT and CDR2 SNEGSKA come from the germline V gene (reference sequence).

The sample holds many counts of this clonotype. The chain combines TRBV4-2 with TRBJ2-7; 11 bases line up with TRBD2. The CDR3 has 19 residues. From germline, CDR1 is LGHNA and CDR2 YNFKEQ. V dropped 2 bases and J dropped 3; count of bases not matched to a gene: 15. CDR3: CASSQIGGGRTSGYYEQYF. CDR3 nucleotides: TGTGCCAGCAGCCAAATCGGGGGTGGCAGGACTAGCGGGTACTACGAGCAGTACTTC.

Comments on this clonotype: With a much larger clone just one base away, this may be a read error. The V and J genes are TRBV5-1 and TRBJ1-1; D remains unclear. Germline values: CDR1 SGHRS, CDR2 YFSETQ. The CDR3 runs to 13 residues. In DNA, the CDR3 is TGCGACAGCAGCTTAACCCAGGAGACTGAAGCTTTCTTT. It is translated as CDSSLTQETEAFF.

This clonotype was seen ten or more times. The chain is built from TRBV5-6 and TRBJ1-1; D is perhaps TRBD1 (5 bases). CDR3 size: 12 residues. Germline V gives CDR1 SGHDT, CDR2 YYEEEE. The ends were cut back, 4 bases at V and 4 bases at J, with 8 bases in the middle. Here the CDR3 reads CASSLGVTEAFF. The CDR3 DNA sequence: TGTGCCAGCAGCCTGGGGGTCACTGAAGCTTTCTTT. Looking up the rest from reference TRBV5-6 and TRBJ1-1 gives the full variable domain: DAGVTQSPTHLIKTRGQQVTLRCSPKSGHDTVSWYQQALGQGPQFIFQYYEEEERQRGNFPDRFSGHQFPNYSSELNVNALLLGDSALYLCASSLGVTEAFFGQGTRLTVV.

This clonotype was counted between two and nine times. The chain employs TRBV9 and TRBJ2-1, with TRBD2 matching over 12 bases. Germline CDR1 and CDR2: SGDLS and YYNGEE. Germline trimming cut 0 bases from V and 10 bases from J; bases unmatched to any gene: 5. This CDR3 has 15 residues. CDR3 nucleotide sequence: TGTGCCAGCAGCGTAGCTAGCGGGGGGGTGGAAGAGCAGTTCTTC. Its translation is CASSVASGGVEEQFF.

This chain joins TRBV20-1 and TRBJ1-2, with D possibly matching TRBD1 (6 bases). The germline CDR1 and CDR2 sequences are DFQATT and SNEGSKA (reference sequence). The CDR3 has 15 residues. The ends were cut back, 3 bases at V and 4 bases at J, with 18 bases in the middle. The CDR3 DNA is TGCAGTGCTAGTGCGGCGGGGGGCGCGACCTATGGCTACACCTTC. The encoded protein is CSASAAGGATYGYTF.

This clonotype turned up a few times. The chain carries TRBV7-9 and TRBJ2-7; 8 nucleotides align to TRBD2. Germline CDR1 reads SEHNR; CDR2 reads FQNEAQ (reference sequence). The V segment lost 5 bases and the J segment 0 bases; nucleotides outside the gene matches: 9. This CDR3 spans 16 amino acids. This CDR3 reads CASSPAGGSLSYEQYV. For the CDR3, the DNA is TGTGCCAGCAGCCCCGCGGGGGGCTCCCTCTCCTACGAGCAGTACGTC.

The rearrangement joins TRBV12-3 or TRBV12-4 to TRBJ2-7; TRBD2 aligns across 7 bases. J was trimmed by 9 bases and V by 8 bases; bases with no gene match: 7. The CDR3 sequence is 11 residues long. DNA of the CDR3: TGTGCCAGCTGGGGGGGGACCTTGCAGTACGTC. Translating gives CASWGGTLQYV.

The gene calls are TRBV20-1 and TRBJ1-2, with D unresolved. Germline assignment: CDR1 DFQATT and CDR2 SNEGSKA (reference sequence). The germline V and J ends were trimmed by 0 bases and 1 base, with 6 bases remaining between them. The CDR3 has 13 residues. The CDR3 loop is CSARDPGNYGYTF. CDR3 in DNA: TGCAGTGCTAGAGATCCGGGTAACTATGGCTACACCTTC.

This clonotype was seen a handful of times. This CDR3 reads CSARGTGGPQYF. The CDR3 DNA reads as TGCAGTGCTAGGGGGACAGGGGGCCCGCAGTATTTT. The rearrangement joins TRBV20-1 to TRBJ2-3; TRBD1 aligns across 12 bases. This CDR3 region has 12 residues. The J segment lost 10 bases and the V segment lost 3 bases, leaving 2 bases of the junction unmatched. Germline-derived CDR1 and CDR2 are DFQATT and SNEGSKA (reference sequence).

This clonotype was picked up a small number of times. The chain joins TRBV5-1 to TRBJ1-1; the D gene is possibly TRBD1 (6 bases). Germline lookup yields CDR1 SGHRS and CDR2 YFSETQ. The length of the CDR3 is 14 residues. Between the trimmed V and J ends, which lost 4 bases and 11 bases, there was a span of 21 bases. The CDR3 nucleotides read TGCGCCAGCAGCCTGACCGAGGGGGTCGGTAGCGCTTTCTTT. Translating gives CASSLTEGVGSAFF.

The CDR3 bases are TGTGCCAGCAGCTTGCTAGTGAACACTGAAGCTTTCTTT. Residues: CASSLLVNTEAFF. The chain employs TRBV7-9 and TRBJ1-1; D is ambiguous. The CDR3 covers 13 residues. Between the trimmed V and J ends, which lost 3 bases and 0 bases, there was a span of 5 bases. Per germline, CDR1 SEHNR and CDR2 FQNEAQ (reference sequence).

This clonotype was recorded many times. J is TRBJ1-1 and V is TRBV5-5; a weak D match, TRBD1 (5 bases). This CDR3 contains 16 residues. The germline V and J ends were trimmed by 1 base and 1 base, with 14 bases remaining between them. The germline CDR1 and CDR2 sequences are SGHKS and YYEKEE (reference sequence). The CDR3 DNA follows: TGTGCCAGCAGCTTGTTTACAGGCGTGCGGAACACTGAAGCTTTCTTT. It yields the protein CASSLFTGVRNTEAFF.